This TCR beta chain is drawn from a study of control samples from healthy donors and cancer patients. CDR3 length equals 13 residues. Germline V CDR1 and CDR2: SGHAT, FQNNGV. With 2 bases removed from V and 10 bases from J, the gap between germline ends came to 9 bases. Clones were read by immunoSEQ multiplex PCR, and TCRdb kept only the in-frame ones, dropping some. This repertoire shows 250,000 to 300,000 clones, roughly 87% found once; its top ten account for about 14%. This receptor was taken from a woman aged 60-75 years with lung cancer. The sequencing sample was made of PBMCs. This chain links TRBV11-2 with TRBJ1-6; D ambiguous. The CDR3 bases are TGTGCCAGCAGCTTAAACCTCGTGTCACCCCTCCACTTT. Its translation is CASSLNLVSPLHF.